These 29 T cell receptor beta chains were all obtained from the same sample, sequenced in a study of blood T cell repertoires in COVID-19. Here immunoSEQ multiplex PCR was the method, and the copy in TCRdb shows in-frame clones only, minus some. Among over 250,000 clones listed, about 91% were seen once. Sequences were obtained from peripheral blood. The source of these receptors is a person aged 18 to 29 with COVID-19, enrolled during active disease.

V and J are TRBV7-8 and TRBJ2-1; D is possibly TRBD2 (7 bases). V dropped 2 bases and J dropped 5 bases, with 13 bases sitting between them. CDR1 and CDR2 from the germline V gene are SGHVS and FQNEAQ. This CDR3 spans 15 amino acids. CDR3 nucleotides: TGTGCCAGCAGCTTAAGGGGGGGACAACACAATGAGCAGTTCTTC. Translation gives CASSLRGGQHNEQFF. Supplemented by reference TRBV7-8 and TRBJ2-1, the full variable domain reads GAGVSQSPRYKVAKRGQDVALRCDPISGHVSLFWYQQALGQGPEFLTYFQNEAQLDKSGLPSDRFFAERPEGSVSTLKIQRTQQEDSAVYLCASSLRGGQHNEQFFGPGTRLTVL.

This chain connects TRBV18 to TRBJ2-7, with D tentatively TRBD1 (5 bases). CDR1 and CDR2 (germline): KGHSH, LQKENI. This CDR3 is built from 11 residues. Deletions cut 5 bases from V and 6 bases from J, with 8 bases between. CDR3 nucleotide sequence: TGTGCCAGCTCATCGACAGCCGAGCAGTACTTC. Protein: CASSSTAEQYF.

The chain employs TRBV2 and TRBJ2-1; perhaps TRBD2 as D (6 bases). This CDR3 has 13 amino acids. Germline CDR1 and CDR2: SNHLY and FYNNEI. The V gene lost 3 bases and the J gene lost 4 bases, with 7 bases spanning the gap. The CDR3 coding sequence is TGTGCCAGCAGTGAGGGGACTTACAATGAGCAGTTCTTC. It yields the protein CASSEGTYNEQFF.

The gene calls are TRBV3-1 (or the pseudogene TRBV3-2) and TRBJ2-1; D perhaps matches TRBD1 (6 bases). CDR1 LGHDT and CDR2 YNNKEL come from the germline V gene (reference sequence). Trimming cost V 0 bases and J 7 bases, with 7 bases left between them. The CDR3 extends over 13 amino acids. CDR3 DNA: TGTGCCAGCAGCCAAGATAGGGGGAATGAGCAGTTCTTC. Encoded protein: CASSQDRGNEQFF.

The CDR3 DNA sequence: TGTGCCAGCAGCCAGACAGGGAGTTCACCCCTCCACTTT. Encoded protein: CASSQTGSSPLHF. This chain links TRBV3-1 (or the pseudogene TRBV3-2) with TRBJ1-6; 7 nucleotides align to TRBD1. The germline CDR1 and CDR2 sequences are LGHDT and YNNKEL (reference sequence). The CDR3 contains 13 residues. Trimming cost V 3 bases and J 9 bases; bases outside gene matches: 2.

This chain uses TRBV27 with TRBJ2-2; 7 bases match TRBD2. CDR1 and CDR2 from the germline V gene are MNHEY and SMNVEV (reference sequence). V lost 1 base, J lost 6 bases, and 2 bases stayed unmatched. The CDR3 length is 14 residues. In nucleotides, the CDR3 is TGTGCCAGCAGTTTATTGGGGGGGGCCGGGGAGCTGTTTTTT. Protein sequence: CASSLLGGAGELFF.

The chain has TRBV7-2 and TRBJ2-2; 12 bases agree with TRBD2. The CDR3 loop spans 18 amino acids. CDR1 and CDR2 from the germline V gene are SGHTA and FQGNSA. V lost 1 base to trimming and J lost 6 bases; unmatched junction nucleotides: 9. CDR3 residues: CASSLETTSGRIAGELFF. CDR3 DNA: TGTGCCAGCAGCTTAGAAACGACTAGCGGGAGAATTGCCGGGGAGCTGTTTTTT.

The rearrangement links TRBV14 to TRBJ1-1; 9 bases line up with TRBD1. The length of the CDR3 is 15 residues. Losses at the gene ends were 4 bases for V and 4 bases for J; bases not matched to a gene: 7. Looked up from germline, CDR1 is SGHDN and CDR2 is FVKESK. The CDR3: CASSRGTGRSTEAFF. The CDR3 coding sequence is TGTGCCAGCAGCCGAGGGACAGGGCGGAGCACTGAAGCTTTCTTT.

The gene calls are TRBV5-1 and TRBJ2-5; D uncertain. With 4 bases removed from V and 0 bases from J, the gap between germline ends came to 4 bases. The germline CDR1 and CDR2 sequences are SGHRS and YFSETQ. This CDR3 is built from 12 residues. CDR3 nucleotide sequence: TGCGCCAGCAGCCAGTACCAAGAGACCCAGTACTTC. Translation gives CASSQYQETQYF.

The V gene is TRBV30, the J gene TRBJ2-5, with D uncertain. Trimming removed 1 base from V and 4 bases from J, with 16 bases in between. The CDR3 extends over 15 amino acids. Germline assignment: CDR1 GTSNPN and CDR2 SVGIG (reference sequence). The CDR3 DNA is TGTGCCTGGAGTGGGGCCCCCACCGCTGGAGAGACCCAGTACTTC. It is translated as CAWSGAPTAGETQYF.

CDR3 nucleotides: TGTGCCAGTACCCAGACAGGGAGCTCCTACGAGCAGTACTTC. This gives the protein CASTQTGSSYEQYF. The chain is built from TRBV19 and TRBJ2-7; 7 nucleotides line up with TRBD1. After removal of 7 bases from V and 0 bases from J, the junction contained 6 bases not matched to a gene. The germline gives CDR1 LNHDA, CDR2 SQIVND (reference sequence). The length of the CDR3 is 14 residues.

This clone was seen only once. The V and J genes are TRBV3-1 (or the pseudogene TRBV3-2) and TRBJ2-5, with TRBD2 matching over 8 bases. Germline loops: CDR1 LGHDT, CDR2 YNNKEL (reference sequence). The CDR3 totals 17 residues. Trimming at V came to 0 bases and at J to 6 bases, leaving 12 bases not matched to a gene. The chain's CDR3 is CASSQDLAGGTEKTQYF. The DNA for the CDR3 is TGTGCCAGCAGCCAAGATTTGGCGGGAGGAACGGAGAAGACCCAGTACTTC.

This clone turned up a few times. The rearrangement uses TRBV18 and TRBJ1-2; 9 bases are shared with TRBD1. Germline loops: CDR1 KGHSH, CDR2 LQKENI. The CDR3 is made up of 12 amino acids. With 5 bases clipped from V and 6 bases from J, the junction kept 1 base outside the gene matches. CDR3 region: CASSRDRDGYTF. DNA of the CDR3: TGTGCCAGCTCAAGGGACAGGGATGGCTACACCTTC.

This clone was recorded once. J is TRBJ1-3 and V is TRBV6-5; D unresolved. The CDR3 sequence is 12 residues long. V shed 6 bases and J shed 5 bases, with 8 bases lying between them. CDR1 is MNHEY, CDR2 SVGAGI, per germline. CDR3 sequence: CASRNGRNTIYF. The CDR3 region has the DNA TGTGCCAGCAGGAACGGGAGAAACACCATATATTTT.

The rearrangement uses TRBV19 and TRBJ2-5, with D possibly matching TRBD2 (6 bases). Trimming removed 5 bases at V and 6 bases at J, with 13 bases between. Germline-derived CDR1 and CDR2 are LNHDA and SQIVND (reference sequence). This CDR3 is 13 amino acids long. As DNA, the CDR3 is TGTGCCAGTAGTCCCGGACTATCCCAGACCCAGTACTTC. Amino acids: CASSPGLSQTQYF.

J is TRBJ1-3 and V is TRBV6-5; no definite D call. The V gene's germline CDR1 is MNHEY and CDR2 SVGAGI. V was cut by 4 bases and J by 0 bases, with 7 bases left in between. The CDR3 has 14 residues. CDR3: CASSSGGSGNTIYF. In DNA, the CDR3 is TGTGCCAGCAGTTCGGGAGGCTCTGGAAACACCATATATTTT.

The chain joins TRBV4-2 to TRBJ2-5; 9 bases are shared with TRBD2. This CDR3 contains 14 residues. The V gene end was trimmed by 5 bases and the J gene end by 5 bases; junction bases not matched to a gene: 6. CDR1 is LGHNA and CDR2 is YNFKEQ in the germline V gene. For the CDR3, the DNA is TGTGCCAGCAGCACGGGACTAGCCCGGGAGACCCAGTACTTC. Amino acid sequence: CASSTGLARETQYF.

The rearrangement links TRBV28 to TRBJ2-5; the D gene is possibly TRBD2 (5 bases). V lost 1 base, J lost 5 bases, and 17 bases lay in between. This CDR3 comprises 16 residues. Germline V lookup: CDR1 MDHEN, CDR2 SYDVKM. CDR3 bases: TGTGCCAGCAGTTTATCGGCGGCTAGCTTTGTGGAGACCCAGTACTTC. It codes for CASSLSAASFVETQYF.

This clone was seen a handful of times. The chain joins TRBV6-5 to TRBJ2-7, with D maybe TRBD1 (6 bases). V lost 7 bases, J lost 2 bases, and 12 bases lay in between. CDR1 is MNHEY and CDR2 is SVGAGI in the germline V gene. The CDR3 consists of 13 residues. The CDR3 is CASMGTPPYEQYF. The CDR3 nucleotides are TGTGCCAGCATGGGGACACCACCCTACGAGCAGTACTTC.

The J gene is TRBJ2-7, the V gene TRBV6-5; 8 nucleotides match TRBD2. This CDR3 has 15 amino acids. Germline-derived CDR1 and CDR2 are MNHEY and SVGAGI. Trimming at V came to 7 bases and at J to 0 bases, leaving 8 bases not matched to a gene. Here the CDR3 DNA reads TGTGCCAGCAAACCTTTAGCGGGGAGCTCCTACGAGCAGTACTTC. Encoded protein: CASKPLAGSSYEQYF.

V usage is TRBV19 and J usage is TRBJ1-2, with 8 bases fitting TRBD1. The CDR3 sequence is 13 residues long. Per germline, CDR1 LNHDA and CDR2 SQIVND (reference sequence). After removal of 10 bases from V and 0 bases from J, the junction contained 4 bases not matched to a gene. CDR3 residues: CATGTGPNYGYTF. The CDR3 nucleotides are TGTGCCACCGGGACAGGCCCTAACTATGGCTACACCTTC. Together with reference TRBV19 and TRBJ1-2, the CDR3 gives the full variable domain: DGGITQSPKYLFRKEGQNVTLSCEQNLNHDAMYWYRQDPGQGLRLIYYSQIVNDFQKGDIAEGYSVSREKKESFPLTVTSAQKNPTAFYLCATGTGPNYGYTFGSGTRLTVV.

V is TRBV7-2 and J is TRBJ2-3, with TRBD2 as a possible D gene (6 bases). The CDR3 totals 16 residues. From germline, CDR1 is SGHTA and CDR2 FQGNSA. Between the trimmed V and J ends, which lost 4 bases and 6 bases, there was a span of 20 bases. The CDR3 protein is CASSWGIVGGKDTQYF. The CDR3 bases are TGTGCCAGCAGCTGGGGGATAGTCGGGGGTAAGGATACGCAGTATTTT.

V usage is TRBV7-6 and J usage is TRBJ2-7; 8 bases are a match to TRBD1. The CDR3 length is 15 residues. With 4 bases clipped from V and 7 bases from J, the junction kept 12 bases outside the gene matches. Germline CDR1 SGHVS, CDR2 FNYEAQ. CDR3 sequence (DNA): TGTGCCAGCAGCTCCACACAAGACAGGGGTGGGGAGCAGTACTTC. This encodes CASSSTQDRGGEQYF. Based on the CDR3 plus reference TRBV7-6 and TRBJ2-7, the full variable domain is GAGVSQSPRYKVTKRGQDVALRCDPISGHVSLYWYRQALGQGPEFLTYFNYEAQQDKSGLPNDRFSAERPEGSISTLTIQRTEQRDSAMYRCASSSTQDRGGEQYFGPGTRLTVT.

This sequence joins TRBV24-1 and TRBJ2-5, with TRBD1 matching over 9 bases. The CDR3 spans 16 residues. The germline CDR1 and CDR2 sequences are KGHDR and SFDVKD. With 4 bases clipped from V and 1 base from J, the junction kept 6 bases outside the gene matches. CDR3 bases: TGTGCCACCAGTGAAACAGGGGGCCCTCCCCAAGAGACCCAGTACTTC. Translated: CATSETGGPPQETQYF.

The V gene is TRBV28, the J gene TRBJ2-3, with D possibly being TRBD1 (5 bases). The CDR3 runs to 17 residues. Germline V gene lookup returns CDR1 MDHEN and CDR2 SYDVKM. V was cut by 7 bases and J by 6 bases, with 26 bases left in between. Written as DNA, the CDR3 is TGTGCCAGCACCCAAAGGAACAGGAATCCGCCTGGGGATACGCAGTATTTT. This encodes CASTQRNRNPPGDTQYF.

The CDR3 loop reads CASSYTTGGTGELFF. As DNA, the CDR3 is TGTGCCAGCAGCTATACCACAGGAGGGACCGGGGAGCTGTTTTTT. The chain combines TRBV7-8 with TRBJ2-2; D is perhaps TRBD2 (6 bases). The CDR3 contains 15 residues. V was shortened by 4 bases and J by 5 bases, with 14 bases between the two germline ends. CDR1 and CDR2 from the germline V gene are SGHVS and FQNEAQ.

The chain joins TRBV27 to TRBJ1-1, with a weak D call TRBD1 (6 bases). V was shortened by 6 bases and J by 11 bases, with 22 bases between the two germline ends. The CDR3 runs 14 residues. CDR1 is MNHEY and CDR2 is SMNVEV in the germline V gene (reference sequence). The DNA for the CDR3 is TGTGCCAGCAGCCCTTCCCGGACAGCCGACGGCGCTTTCTTT. Translation: CASSPSRTADGAFF.

The chain joins TRBV7-9 to TRBJ2-1; 7 bases align to TRBD1. J was trimmed by 8 bases and V by 4 bases; bases with no gene match: 5. CDR3 length: 13 amino acids. Per germline, CDR1 SEHNR and CDR2 FQNEAQ (reference sequence). The CDR3 spells CASSSGQVYEQFF. The CDR3 coding sequence is TGTGCCAGCAGCTCCGGACAGGTCTATGAGCAGTTCTTC.

This clone has just one count. This sequence joins TRBV24-1 and TRBJ2-3, with 13 bases aligning to TRBD2. Looked up from germline, CDR1 is KGHDR and CDR2 is SFDVKD. J lost 3 bases, V lost 6 bases, and 11 bases had no gene match. The CDR3 runs 18 residues. CDR3 in amino acids: CATSPWGETSGRTDTQYF. For the CDR3, the DNA is TGTGCCACCAGTCCCTGGGGGGAGACTAGCGGGAGGACAGATACGCAGTATTTT.